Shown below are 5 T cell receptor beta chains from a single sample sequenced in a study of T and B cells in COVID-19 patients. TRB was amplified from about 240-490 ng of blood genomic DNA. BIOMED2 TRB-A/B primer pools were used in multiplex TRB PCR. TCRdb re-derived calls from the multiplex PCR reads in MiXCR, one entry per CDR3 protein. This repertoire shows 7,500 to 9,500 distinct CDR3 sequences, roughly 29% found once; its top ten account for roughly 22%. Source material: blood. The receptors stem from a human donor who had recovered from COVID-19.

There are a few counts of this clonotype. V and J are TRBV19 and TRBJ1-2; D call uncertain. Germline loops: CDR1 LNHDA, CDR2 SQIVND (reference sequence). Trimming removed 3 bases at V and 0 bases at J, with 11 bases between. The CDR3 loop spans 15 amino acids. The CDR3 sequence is CASSMQRTPNYGYTF. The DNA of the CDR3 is TGTGCCAGTAGTATGCAACGGACTCCTAACTATGGCTACACCTTC.

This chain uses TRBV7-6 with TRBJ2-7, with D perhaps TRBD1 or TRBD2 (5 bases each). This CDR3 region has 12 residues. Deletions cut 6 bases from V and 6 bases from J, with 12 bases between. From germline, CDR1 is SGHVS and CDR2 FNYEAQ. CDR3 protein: CASSYRGPEQYF. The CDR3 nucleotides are TGTGCCAGCAGTTACCGGGGACCCGAGCAGTACTTC.

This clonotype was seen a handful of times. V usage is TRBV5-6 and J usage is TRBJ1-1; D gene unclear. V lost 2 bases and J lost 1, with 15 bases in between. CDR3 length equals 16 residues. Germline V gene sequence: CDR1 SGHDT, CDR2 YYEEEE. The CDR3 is CASSLSTWPTNTEAFF. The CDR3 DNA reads TGTGCCAGCAGCTTATCTACCTGGCCGACGAACACTGAAGCTTTCTTT.

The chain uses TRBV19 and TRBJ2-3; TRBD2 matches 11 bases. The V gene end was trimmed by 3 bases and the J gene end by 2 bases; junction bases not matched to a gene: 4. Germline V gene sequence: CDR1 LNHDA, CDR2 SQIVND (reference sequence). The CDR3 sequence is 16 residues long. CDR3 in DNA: TGTGCCAGTAGTATCCGACTAGCGGGGTTCACAGATACGCAGTATTTT. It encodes CASSIRLAGFTDTQYF.

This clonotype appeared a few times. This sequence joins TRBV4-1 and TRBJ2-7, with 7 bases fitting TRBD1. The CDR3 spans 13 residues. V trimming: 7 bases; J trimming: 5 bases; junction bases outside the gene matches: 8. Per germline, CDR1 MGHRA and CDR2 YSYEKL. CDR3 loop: CASKRVGTDEQYF. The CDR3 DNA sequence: TGCGCCAGCAAAAGAGTGGGGACAGACGAGCAGTACTTC.